The 32 T cell receptor beta chains reported below all come from one sample, sequenced in a study of shared clonotypes between healthy human individuals. Profiling relied on immunoSEQ multiplex PCR, and the TCRdb table lists in-frame clones only, not all of them. Here the sample spans 600,000 to 750,000 clones, 90% being singletons. The sequenced material came from memory CD8+ T cells from PBMCs. The subset: CD45RO+ cells pooled with CCR7-negative TemRA cells. The source is a man aged 18 to 30 in good health. Some clones in this sample may be carry-over from other donors' samples.

V usage is TRBV7-8 and J usage is TRBJ1-3; D is unclear. The V gene lost 5 bases and the J gene lost 8 bases, with 19 bases spanning the gap. CDR1 SGHVS and CDR2 FQNEAQ come from the germline V gene. The CDR3 runs 15 residues. The CDR3 is CASSQNNPAGDTIYF. For the CDR3, the DNA is TGTGCCAGCAGCCAAAACAATCCAGCCGGGGACACCATATATTTT.

The rearrangement joins TRBV2 to TRBJ2-7; TRBD1 matches at 8 bases. Germline V gene sequence: CDR1 SNHLY, CDR2 FYNNEI. The trim removed 5 bases at V and 2 bases at J, leaving 8 bases unmatched. This CDR3 has 15 amino acids. CDR3 DNA sequence: TGTGCCAGCAGTCCACGGGACAGGATGACCTACGAGCAGTACTTC. This codes for CASSPRDRMTYEQYF.

This clone has only one observation. The rearrangement uses TRBV5-1 and TRBJ2-7, with 9 bases fitting TRBD1. V lost 2 bases, J lost 6 bases, and 6 bases stayed unmatched. The CDR3 length is 14 residues. Germline CDR1 reads SGHRS; CDR2 reads YFSETQ. The CDR3 DNA follows: TGCGCCAGCAGCTTTAACAGGGGGCTAAGCGAGCAGTACTTC. Amino acids: CASSFNRGLSEQYF.

The V gene is TRBV11-2, the J gene TRBJ2-5, with 7 nucleotides matching TRBD2. The DNA matches TRBJ2-7 better at its end, which makes the J call doubtful. Germline lookup yields CDR1 SGHAT and CDR2 FQNNGV. The CDR3 extends over 13 amino acids. The CDR3 sequence: CASSLGWGGEQYF. The DNA of the CDR3 is TGTGCCAGCAGCTTAGGTTGGGGGGGCGAGCAGTACTTC.

This chain connects TRBV28 to TRBJ2-7; D possibly corresponds to TRBD1 (5 bases). Germline CDR1 reads MDHEN; CDR2 reads SYDVKM. CDR3 length: 15 residues. The V gene lost 5 bases and the J gene lost 0 bases, with 14 bases spanning the gap. For the CDR3, the DNA is TGTGCCAGCAGTCAGGGCCAGCACAGCTCCTACGAGCAGTACTTC. Amino acids: CASSQGQHSSYEQYF.

This chain joins TRBV11-2 and TRBJ1-2; unclear D gene. The germline gives CDR1 SGHAT, CDR2 FQNNGV. The CDR3 runs to 14 residues. V was pared by 7 bases and J by 5 bases, with 17 bases between. The CDR3 loop reads CASTASRPLYGYTF. CDR3 in DNA: TGTGCCAGCACCGCGTCACGGCCCTTATATGGCTACACCTTC.

The chain uses TRBV6-6 and TRBJ1-4, with D hard to call. The CDR3 is 15 amino acids. Per the germline V gene, CDR1 is MNHNY and CDR2 is SVGAGI (reference sequence). V was cut by 5 bases and J by 0 bases, with 10 bases left in between. In nucleotides, the CDR3 is TGTGCCAGCAGTCCCCTCCCTGCAACTAATGAAAAACTGTTTTTT. The encoded protein is CASSPLPATNEKLFF.

The CDR3, as DNA: TGTGCCAGTAGTACCCGACAGGGGATCGGGGATACGCAGTATTTT. Its protein product is CASSTRQGIGDTQYF. J is TRBJ2-3 and V is TRBV19; 8 bases are a match to TRBD1. CDR3 length: 15 amino acids. The V and J ends lost 4 bases and 6 bases, in that order; junction bases with no gene match: 9. CDR1 is LNHDA and CDR2 is SQIVND in the germline V gene (reference sequence).

This sequence joins TRBV5-5 and TRBJ1-4, with D uncertain. CDR1 is SGHKS and CDR2 is YYEKEE in the germline V gene (reference sequence). The V and J ends lost 4 bases and 8 bases respectively, with 12 bases between them. The CDR3 length is 13 residues. CDR3 loop: CASSQHRREKLFF. The CDR3 DNA follows: TGTGCCAGCAGCCAGCACCGAAGGGAAAAACTGTTTTTT.

Concerning this clone: The same CDR3 arises from other DNA sequences in this sample as well. This chain connects TRBV27 to TRBJ1-3; no firm D call. The V end was cut by 3 bases, the J end by 4 bases, with 7 bases between. This CDR3 comprises 13 residues. Germline V gene sequence: CDR1 MNHEY, CDR2 SMNVEV (reference sequence). CDR3 nucleotide sequence: TGTGCCAGCAGTTTGTCAAGGGGAAACACCATATATTTT. Its translation: CASSLSRGNTIYF.

The chain uses TRBV7-9 and TRBJ2-3, with D possibly matching TRBD2 (6 bases). Germline V lookup: CDR1 SEHNR, CDR2 FQNEAQ (reference sequence). Trimming shortened V by 5 bases and J by 6 bases, and 15 bases separated the two germline ends. The CDR3 runs to 14 residues. CDR3 region: CASSPIAAADTQYF. The CDR3 bases are TGTGCCAGCAGCCCAATAGCGGCTGCGGATACGCAGTATTTT.

The CDR3 sequence: CASSESNGLAPQHF. The CDR3 nucleotides read TGCGCCAGCAGTGAGTCAAACGGCCTGGCTCCCCAGCATTTT. The V call is TRBV10-2, the J call TRBJ1-5; D not resolved. The V end lost 0 bases, the J end lost 10 bases, and 13 bases lay between the germline ends. This CDR3 contains 14 residues. Germline lookup yields CDR1 WSHSY and CDR2 SAAADI.

This clone was observed at least ten times. The chain has TRBV7-9 and TRBJ1-1; 11 nucleotides line up with TRBD1. CDR3 length: 17 amino acids. V lost 2 bases, J lost 4 bases, and 9 bases stayed unmatched. CDR1 SEHNR and CDR2 FQNEAQ come from the germline V gene (reference sequence). The chain's CDR3 is CASSLSPGQGVATEAFF. DNA of the CDR3: TGTGCCAGCAGCTTATCCCCGGGACAGGGGGTAGCCACTGAAGCTTTCTTT.

The chain carries TRBV5-4 and TRBJ2-7; possible D gene TRBD2, 6 bases. The CDR3 runs to 14 residues. Trimming pared 1 base from V and 2 bases from J, leaving 10 bases between. Germline CDR1 is SGHNT and CDR2 is YYREEE (reference sequence). The DNA for the CDR3 is TGTGCCAGCAGCTTGAGGAGGGGTCCCTACGAGCAGTACTTC. Translated, it gives CASSLRRGPYEQYF.

J is TRBJ1-2 and V is TRBV19, with D possibly TRBD1 on 5 matching bases. CDR3 size: 17 residues. CDR1 and CDR2 (germline): LNHDA, SQIVND (reference sequence). V was clipped by 8 bases and J by 6 bases, with 28 bases between them. CDR3: CASGHRQGYVLENGYTF. CDR3 nucleotide sequence: TGTGCCAGTGGGCATCGGCAGGGTTATGTATTGGAGAATGGCTACACCTTC.

The chain joins TRBV4-2 to TRBJ2-7; no clear D. Germline V CDR1 and CDR2: LGHNA, YNFKEQ. This CDR3 comprises 13 residues. V was clipped by 4 bases and J by 3 bases, with 10 bases between them. The CDR3: CASSLNGFYEQYF. DNA of the CDR3: TGTGCCAGCAGCCTAAATGGATTCTACGAGCAGTACTTC.

This chain joins TRBV7-9 and TRBJ1-1; D not certain. Germline CDR1 is SEHNR and CDR2 is FQNEAQ (reference sequence). The CDR3 is 12 residues long. The ends were cut back, 5 bases at V and 5 bases at J, with 9 bases in the middle. Here the CDR3 DNA reads TGTGCCAGCAGCAACCGGGAGACTGAAGCTTTCTTT. It codes for CASSNRETEAFF.

The table lists this clone with many counts. V gene TRBV28 combines with J gene TRBJ2-7; unclear D gene. CDR3 length equals 15 residues. Germline V gives CDR1 MDHEN, CDR2 SYDVKM. The V gene lost 2 bases and the J gene lost 5 bases, with 16 bases spanning the gap. CDR3 sequence reads: CASSLGAISYDEQYF. The CDR3 DNA sequence: TGTGCCAGCAGTTTAGGAGCCATTTCCTACGACGAGCAGTACTTC.

The chain joins TRBV27 to TRBJ2-7; no definite D call. Germline V gene sequence: CDR1 MNHEY, CDR2 SMNVEV (reference sequence). The CDR3 spans 17 residues. V was shortened by 6 bases and J by 4 bases, with 25 bases between the two germline ends. CDR3 sequence: CASRADPRTGKIYEQYF. In DNA, the CDR3 is TGTGCCAGCAGAGCAGACCCGAGGACGGGTAAGATTTACGAGCAGTACTTC.

The chain is built from TRBV9 and TRBJ2-3, with a weak D call TRBD2 (5 bases). The CDR3 consists of 14 residues. V lost 0 bases to trimming and J lost 4 bases, with 9 bases between them. Per the germline V gene, CDR1 is SGDLS and CDR2 is YYNGEE. The CDR3 is CASSVVRGADTQYF. The CDR3 DNA reads TGTGCCAGCAGCGTAGTTCGGGGAGCAGATACGCAGTATTTT.

The rearrangement uses TRBV10-3 and TRBJ2-1, with 8 bases aligning to TRBD2. The V gene's germline CDR1 is ENHRY and CDR2 SYGVKD. This CDR3 comprises 16 residues. The J segment lost 2 bases and the V segment lost 2 bases, leaving 5 bases of the junction unmatched. The CDR3 reads CAISEQAGAAYNEQFF. The CDR3 DNA reads as TGTGCCATCAGTGAGCAAGCGGGAGCTGCCTACAATGAGCAGTTCTTC.

This chain joins TRBV28 and TRBJ1-1; D perhaps matches TRBD1 (5 bases). Deletions cut 7 bases from V and 0 bases from J, with 15 bases between. This CDR3 has 15 amino acids. The V gene's germline CDR1 is MDHEN and CDR2 SYDVKM. The CDR3 region has the DNA TGTGCCAGCACCCCAGCGACAGAAATGAACACTGAAGCTTTCTTT. This codes for CASTPATEMNTEAFF.

The chain links TRBV25-1 to TRBJ2-5; 8 bases line up with TRBD2. Germline values: CDR1 MGHDK, CDR2 SYGVNS. The CDR3 is made up of 12 amino acids. The V gene end was trimmed by 8 bases and the J gene end by 3 bases; junction bases not matched to a gene: 2. The DNA for the CDR3 is TGTGCCAGCCATAGCGGGAAAGAGACCCAGTACTTC. Its translation is CASHSGKETQYF.

The chain employs TRBV6-6 and TRBJ1-2; possible D gene TRBD1, 5 bases. The CDR3 is 12 amino acids. The V end was cut by 8 bases, the J end by 2 bases, with 9 bases between. Germline V gene lookup returns CDR1 MNHNY and CDR2 SVGAGI (reference sequence). The CDR3 nucleotides read TGTGCCAGCGGGACGGTAAACTATGGCTACACCTTC. Amino acids: CASGTVNYGYTF.

This clone was found once. This chain uses TRBV4-1 with TRBJ1-3; TRBD1 matches 7 bases. The CDR3 totals 16 residues. The V gene's germline CDR1 is MGHRA and CDR2 YSYEKL. The trim removed 0 bases at V and 4 bases at J, leaving 6 bases unmatched. The chain's CDR3 is CASSQERQGLGNTIYF. CDR3 nucleotide sequence: TGCGCCAGCAGCCAAGAGAGACAGGGATTAGGAAACACCATATATTTT.

This clone showed up just a few times. The rearrangement links TRBV10-3 to TRBJ2-3; 7 bases match TRBD1. V trimming: 2 bases; J trimming: 1 base; junction bases outside the gene matches: 0. The germline CDR1 and CDR2 sequences are ENHRY and SYGVKD. This CDR3 comprises 14 residues. The DNA of the CDR3 is TGTGCCATCAGTGAGGACAGGGGCACAGATACGCAGTATTTT. Encoded protein: CAISEDRGTDTQYF.

The V gene is TRBV5-1, the J gene TRBJ2-2; D is uncertain. The V end was cut by 1 base, the J end by 3 bases, with 10 bases between. Germline V gene lookup returns CDR1 SGHRS and CDR2 YFSETQ. The CDR3 length is 15 residues. The CDR3 DNA follows: TGCGCCAGCAGCTTGCGGCTTACCGACACCGGGGAGCTGTTTTTT. As protein: CASSLRLTDTGELFF.

This clone was seen a single time. This sequence joins TRBV21-1 and TRBJ2-5. TRBV21-1 is reported as a pseudogene. The CDR3 has 14 amino acids. The CDR3 nucleotides are TGTGCCAGCAGCAAAGACAGGAGGAAAGAGACCCAGTACTTC. It encodes CASSKDRRKETQYF.

This chain connects TRBV28 to TRBJ2-7; possibly TRBD1 for D (6 bases). The CDR3 consists of 13 residues. Germline lookup yields CDR1 MDHEN and CDR2 SYDVKM. With 6 bases removed from V and 4 bases from J, the gap between germline ends came to 13 bases. The CDR3: CASSGVGGYEQYF. The CDR3 DNA reads as TGTGCCAGCAGCGGGGTAGGGGGATACGAGCAGTACTTC.

Only one count was recorded for this clone. This sequence joins TRBV11-2 and TRBJ2-7; D remains ambiguous. Germline V CDR1 and CDR2: SGHAT, FQNNGV. Trimming took off 6 bases at V and 4 bases at J, with 7 bases between the two ends. The length of the CDR3 is 11 residues. The CDR3, as DNA: TGTGCCAGCAGGCACGGGTACGAGCAGTACTTC. Protein sequence: CASRHGYEQYF.

The genes are TRBV9 and TRBJ2-3; possibly TRBD2 for D (5 bases). CDR1 and CDR2 (germline): SGDLS, YYNGEE. The CDR3 extends over 15 amino acids. The germline V and J ends were trimmed by 0 bases and 1 base, with 9 bases remaining between them. CDR3 coding DNA: TGTGCCAGCAGCGTAGTCGGTAGCGGCACAGATACGCAGTATTTT. Protein: CASSVVGSGTDTQYF.

The CDR3 loop reads CASSHSPGGGETQYF. The CDR3, as DNA: TGTGCCAGCAGCCATTCCCCGGGAGGTGGGGAGACCCAGTACTTC. The V gene is TRBV11-3, the J gene TRBJ2-5; TRBD2 aligns across 7 bases. Germline CDR1 and CDR2: SGHNT and YENEEA. With 5 bases clipped from V and 5 bases from J, the junction kept 11 bases outside the gene matches. The CDR3 has 15 amino acids.